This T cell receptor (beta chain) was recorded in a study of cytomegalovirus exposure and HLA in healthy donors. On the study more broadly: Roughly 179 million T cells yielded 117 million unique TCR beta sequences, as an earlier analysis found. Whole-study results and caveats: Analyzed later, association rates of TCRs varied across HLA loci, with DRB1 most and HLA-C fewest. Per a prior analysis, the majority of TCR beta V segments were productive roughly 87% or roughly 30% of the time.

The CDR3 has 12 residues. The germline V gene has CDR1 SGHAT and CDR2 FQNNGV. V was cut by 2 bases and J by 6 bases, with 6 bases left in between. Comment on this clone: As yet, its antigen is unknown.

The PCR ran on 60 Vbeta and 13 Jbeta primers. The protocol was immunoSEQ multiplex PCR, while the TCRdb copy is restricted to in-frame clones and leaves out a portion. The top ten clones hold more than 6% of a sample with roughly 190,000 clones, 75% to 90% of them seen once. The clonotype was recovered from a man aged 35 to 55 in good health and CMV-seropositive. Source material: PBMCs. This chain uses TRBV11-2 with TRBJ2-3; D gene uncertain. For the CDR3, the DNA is TGTGCCAGCAGCTTATCTATGGATACGCAGTATTTT. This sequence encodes CASSLSMDTQYF. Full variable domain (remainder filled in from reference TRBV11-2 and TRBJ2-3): EAGVAQSPRYKIIEKRQSVAFWCNPISGHATLYWYQQILGQGPKLLIQFQNNGVVDDSQLPKDRFSAERLKGVDSTLKIQPAKLEDSAVYLCASSLSMDTQYFGPGTRLTVL.